The 10 T cell receptor beta chains in this list originate from one sample, sequenced in a study of blood T cell repertoires in COVID-19. TCRdb keeps only in-frame clones here, not all; method: immunoSEQ multiplex PCR. The sample has about 300,000 clones, roughly nine tenths seen once; the top ten hold 2.5% to 3.5%. Material: PBMCs or T cells enriched from blood (not recorded which). These receptors were collected from a woman aged 45-65 years who had been exposed to COVID-19.

The V call is TRBV5-4, the J call TRBJ2-5; TRBD2 might be the D (7 bases). V was trimmed by 1 base and J by 4 bases, leaving 17 bases between them. The CDR3 consists of 16 residues. Germline V lookup: CDR1 SGHNT, CDR2 YYREEE (reference sequence). The CDR3 region has the DNA TGTGCCAGCAGCTTGATCGCGGGGGCGGGGGTAGAGACCCAGTACTTC. It specifies CASSLIAGAGVETQYF.

The chain carries TRBV19 and TRBJ2-2; 9 nucleotides agree with TRBD1. V was pared by 7 bases and J by 5 bases, with 8 bases of the junction left unmatched. This CDR3 is built from 15 residues. Germline V CDR1 and CDR2: LNHDA, SQIVND (reference sequence). The CDR3, as DNA: TGTGCCAGTAAGGAGGACAGGGGACTTACCGGGGAGCTGTTTTTT. It yields the protein CASKEDRGLTGELFF.

The chain is built from TRBV5-6 and TRBJ2-1, with 9 bases lining up with TRBD1. Looked up from germline, CDR1 is SGHDT and CDR2 is YYEEEE. CDR3 length: 15 residues. V lost 2 bases to trimming and J lost 9 bases; unmatched junction nucleotides: 9. The CDR3 region is CASSFGGQGRGEQFF. In DNA form, the CDR3 reads TGTGCCAGCAGCTTCGGAGGACAGGGGCGGGGTGAGCAGTTCTTC.

This sequence joins TRBV4-1 and TRBJ2-7; D gene unclear. The germline V gene has CDR1 MGHRA and CDR2 YSYEKL. Trimming left V 3 bases short and J 5 bases short, with 11 bases between. This CDR3 comprises 13 residues. CDR3 sequence (DNA): TGCGCCAGCAGCCAGAATAACTACCACGAGCAGTACTTC. Translating it yields CASSQNNYHEQYF.

V usage is TRBV7-2 and J usage is TRBJ2-7; 7 nucleotides align to TRBD2. After removal of 1 base from V and 11 bases from J, the junction contained 11 bases not matched to a gene. This CDR3 is 14 amino acids long. Germline CDR1 reads SGHTA; CDR2 reads FQGNSA. In DNA form, the CDR3 reads TGTGCCAGCAGCTTAGGTGGGGGGGGACCCGGAGAGTACTTC. Translated, it gives CASSLGGGGPGEYF. Full variable domain (outside the CDR3, taken from reference TRBV7-2 and TRBJ2-7): GAGVSQSPSNKVTEKGKDVELRCDPISGHTALYWYRQSLGQGLEFLIYFQGNSAPDKSGLPSDRFSAERTGGSVSTLTIQRTQQEDSAVYLCASSLGGGGPGEYFGPGTRLTVT.

The chain employs TRBV18 and TRBJ1-1; D is perhaps TRBD1 (5 bases). The V and J ends lost 3 bases and 0 bases respectively, with 11 bases between them. Germline V gene data show CDR1 as KGHSH and CDR2 as LQKENI. The CDR3 extends over 15 amino acids. The CDR3 loop reads CASSPTGVMNTEAFF. The CDR3 bases are TGTGCCAGCTCACCCACAGGTGTCATGAACACTGAAGCTTTCTTT.

V gene TRBV7-9 combines with J gene TRBJ1-1; D may be TRBD1 (5 bases). The CDR3 is 15 residues long. Trimming removed 5 bases at V and 0 bases at J, with 13 bases between. Germline V gene sequence: CDR1 SEHNR, CDR2 FQNEAQ (reference sequence). The CDR3 coding sequence is TGTGCCAGCAGCGTTACAGGAGCCATGAACACTGAAGCTTTCTTT. Amino acids: CASSVTGAMNTEAFF.

The chain uses TRBV2 and TRBJ1-1, with 10 bases fitting TRBD1. V lost 8 bases and J lost 6; bases outside the gene matches: 3. From germline, CDR1 is SNHLY and CDR2 FYNNEI. This CDR3 contains 12 residues. The CDR3, as DNA: TGTGCCAGCCGGACAGGGGGATCTGAAGCTTTCTTT. Translating gives CASRTGGSEAFF.

V gene TRBV4-1 combines with J gene TRBJ1-1; D is uncertain. From germline, CDR1 is MGHRA and CDR2 YSYEKL. V shed 4 bases and J shed 4 bases, with 13 bases lying between them. The CDR3 covers 14 residues. The CDR3 region has the DNA TGCGCCAGCAGCCCCCAGGAGGGAGGCACTGAAGCTTTCTTT. Amino acid sequence: CASSPQEGGTEAFF.

A single count supports this clone. The V gene is TRBV11-2, the J gene TRBJ2-5; 7 bases match TRBD1. Germline CDR1 is SGHAT and CDR2 is FQNNGV. CDR3 length: 16 amino acids. Trimming took 5 bases from V and 0 from J; bases not matched to a gene: 9. The CDR3 DNA reads as TGTGCCAGCAGCGCCCAGGGGGTGGCAAACCAAGAGACCCAGTACTTC. Its translation is CASSAQGVANQETQYF.